One and the same sample provided the 20 T cell receptor beta chains below, sequenced in a study of blood T cell repertoires in COVID-19. Clones were sequenced by immunoSEQ multiplex PCR, and TCRdb holds only the in-frame ones, with some missing. Among 150,000 to 250,000 clones, almost 85% were seen once, and the ten largest hold about 6.9%. The sequenced material came from peripheral blood. The receptors were sampled from a human donor with acute or convalescent COVID-19. The donor label of this sample is uncertain.

V gene TRBV7-9 combines with J gene TRBJ1-2; D may be TRBD1 (6 bases). The CDR3 loop spans 14 amino acids. Germline V gives CDR1 SEHNR, CDR2 FQNEAQ (reference sequence). Deletions cut 3 bases from V and 4 bases from J, with 12 bases between. The CDR3 DNA follows: TGTGCCAGCAGCTTTATACAGGGATTCTATGGCTACACCTTC. This sequence encodes CASSFIQGFYGYTF.

This clone showed up just once. The rearrangement links TRBV18 to TRBJ2-3; D not certain. The CDR3 consists of 14 residues. V gave up 3 bases and J gave up 3 bases, with 10 bases separating them. In germline, CDR1 is KGHSH, CDR2 LQKENI. The DNA for the CDR3 is TGTGCCAGCTCACCTATGCACCAGACAGATACGCAGTATTTT. This sequence encodes CASSPMHQTDTQYF.

The V call is TRBV5-1, the J call TRBJ2-3, with a possible D match to TRBD2 (5 bases). The V gene's germline CDR1 is SGHRS and CDR2 YFSETQ. Trimming took 2 bases from V and 4 from J, leaving 17 bases between them. This CDR3 is built from 16 residues. The CDR3: CASSLQPPEAADTQYF. CDR3 nucleotide sequence: TGCGCCAGCAGCTTACAACCGCCTGAAGCGGCAGATACGCAGTATTTT.

This sequence joins TRBV18 and TRBJ1-1, with D possibly being TRBD1 (5 bases). The ends were cut back, 6 bases at V and 5 bases at J, with 13 bases in the middle. This CDR3 is 13 amino acids long. The V gene's germline CDR1 is KGHSH and CDR2 LQKENI. CDR3 in DNA: TGTGCCAGCTCGCCAATTACAGGTACTGAAGCTTTCTTT. It codes for CASSPITGTEAFF.

This sequence joins TRBV24-1 and TRBJ2-7; TRBD1 matches 10 bases. The CDR3 is 15 amino acids. CDR1 is KGHDR and CDR2 is SFDVKD in the germline V gene. The V segment lost 4 bases and the J segment 3 bases; nucleotides outside the gene matches: 5. The CDR3: CATSDPGQGNYEQYF. In nucleotides, the CDR3 is TGTGCCACCAGTGACCCGGGACAGGGGAACTACGAGCAGTACTTC.

The V gene is TRBV9, the J gene TRBJ1-6; D gene ambiguous. CDR1 SGDLS and CDR2 YYNGEE come from the germline V gene. V gave up 3 bases and J gave up 10 bases, with 14 bases separating them. The CDR3 has 14 residues. CDR3 sequence: CASSAKPTGSPLHF. CDR3 in DNA: TGTGCCAGCAGCGCTAAGCCTACGGGATCACCCCTCCACTTT.

The chain recombines TRBV6-1 with TRBJ1-1, with D possibly matching TRBD1 (5 bases). Trimming removed 3 bases from V and 8 bases from J, with 7 bases in between. The CDR3 contains 11 residues. Germline V CDR1 and CDR2: MNHNS, SASEGT. CDR3 protein: CASSDNREAFF. The CDR3, as DNA: TGTGCCAGCAGTGATAACAGGGAAGCTTTCTTT.

V and J are TRBV6-6 and TRBJ1-1, with D tentatively TRBD1 (6 bases). CDR3 length equals 13 residues. V dropped 5 bases and J dropped 3 bases, with 10 bases sitting between them. Germline V lookup: CDR1 MNHNY, CDR2 SVGAGI (reference sequence). The CDR3 sequence: CASSRTVYTEAFF. The CDR3 DNA is TGTGCCAGCAGTAGGACAGTATACACTGAAGCTTTCTTT.

The chain recombines TRBV12-3 or TRBV12-4 with TRBJ2-1; possible D gene TRBD2, 7 bases. The CDR3 length is 12 residues. Trimming stripped 7 bases from V and 9 bases from J, with 13 bases between. The CDR3 coding sequence is TGTGCCAGCAAAGTGGGGGGGCCTGAGCAGTTCTTC. The encoded protein is CASKVGGPEQFF.

The rearrangement links TRBV5-6 to TRBJ2-7; D not resolved. Looked up from germline, CDR1 is SGHDT and CDR2 is YYEEEE. The V gene lost 2 bases and the J gene lost 1 base, with 10 bases spanning the gap. The CDR3 is made up of 14 amino acids. The CDR3 sequence is CASSFQSLSYEQYF. The CDR3 nucleotides read TGTGCCAGCAGCTTCCAGTCCCTTTCCTACGAGCAGTACTTC.

In this sample, this clone turned up a few times. The chain has TRBV2 and TRBJ1-1; D is unclear. Germline assignment: CDR1 SNHLY and CDR2 FYNNEI. The CDR3 has 11 residues. Trimming cost V 4 bases and J 4 bases, with 4 bases left between them. The CDR3 sequence: CASSVATEAFF. Written as DNA, the CDR3 is TGTGCCAGCAGTGTGGCCACTGAAGCTTTCTTT.

V is TRBV11-2 and J is TRBJ1-2; a possible D gene is TRBD1 (5 bases). The CDR3 loop spans 13 amino acids. The germline gives CDR1 SGHAT, CDR2 FQNNGV. The V end lost 5 bases, the J end lost 8 bases, and 15 bases lay between the germline ends. The CDR3 protein is CASSRDLTVGYTF. CDR3 DNA: TGTGCCAGCAGCCGGGACTTAACAGTAGGCTACACCTTC.

On this clone: The sample holds other DNA sequences that translate to the same CDR3. V and J are TRBV12-3 or TRBV12-4 and TRBJ2-3, with D unresolved. The CDR3 runs to 11 residues. V dropped 6 bases and J dropped 2 bases, with 3 bases sitting between them. CDR3 DNA: TGTGCCAGCAGCCTCACAGATACGCAGTATTTT. Encoded protein: CASSLTDTQYF.

This chain links TRBV30 with TRBJ2-2; TRBD2 agrees at 12 bases. Looked up from germline, CDR1 is GTSNPN and CDR2 is SVGIG (reference sequence). V shed 3 bases, J shed 1 base, and the junction held 3 bases outside the gene matches. The CDR3 is made up of 16 amino acids. CDR3 nucleotide sequence: TGTGCCTGGAGCGGACTAGCGGGACTGAACACCGGGGAGCTGTTTTTT. Translating it yields CAWSGLAGLNTGELFF.

This chain joins TRBV12-3 or TRBV12-4 and TRBJ1-2, with D maybe TRBD1 (5 bases). V dropped 5 bases and J dropped 2 bases, with 9 bases sitting between them. The CDR3 runs to 13 residues. The CDR3 reads CASSRTQNYGYTF. The CDR3 nucleotides read TGTGCCAGCAGTCGGACACAGAACTATGGCTACACCTTC.

The V call is TRBV3-1 (or the pseudogene TRBV3-2), the J call TRBJ1-4; no clear D gene. Trimming shortened V by 8 bases and J by 0 bases, and 7 bases separated the two germline ends. This CDR3 region has 13 residues. Germline CDR1 reads LGHDT; CDR2 reads YNNKEL (reference sequence). CDR3 protein: CASSQTTNEKLFF. The CDR3 DNA is TGTGCCAGCTCACAGACAACTAATGAAAAACTGTTTTTT.

This chain uses TRBV27 with TRBJ1-2; TRBD1 aligns across 9 bases. The V segment lost 1 base and the J segment 7 bases; nucleotides outside the gene matches: 7. The CDR3 consists of 15 residues. In germline, CDR1 is MNHEY, CDR2 SMNVEV (reference sequence). This chain's CDR3 is CASSLWGQGSGGYTF. The CDR3 bases are TGTGCCAGCAGTTTATGGGGACAGGGTTCCGGTGGCTACACCTTC.

V usage is TRBV7-2 and J usage is TRBJ2-7; the match to TRBD1 covers 8 bases. The germline V gene encodes CDR1 SGHTA and CDR2 FQGNSA. Losses at the gene ends were 1 base for V and 5 bases for J; bases not matched to a gene: 7. The CDR3 covers 15 residues. The CDR3 spells CASSLVTGEGHEQYF. Written as DNA, the CDR3 is TGTGCCAGCAGCTTAGTGACAGGGGAAGGTCACGAGCAGTACTTC. The variable domain in full, with the rest retrieved from reference TRBV7-2 and TRBJ2-7, is GAGVSQSPSNKVTEKGKDVELRCDPISGHTALYWYRQSLGQGLEFLIYFQGNSAPDKSGLPSDRFSAERTGGSVSTLTIQRTQQEDSAVYLCASSLVTGEGHEQYFGPGTRLTVT.

CDR3: CASSEAFKGTRFRETQYF. The CDR3 DNA is TGTGCCAGCAGTGAAGCGTTTAAGGGGACTAGGTTTCGAGAGACCCAGTACTTC. This chain connects TRBV6-1 to TRBJ2-5, with 8 bases aligning to TRBD2. The CDR3 contains 18 residues. The germline gives CDR1 MNHNS, CDR2 SASEGT. After removal of 0 bases from V and 4 bases from J, the junction contained 13 bases not matched to a gene.

This clone was observed a handful of times. The V gene is TRBV3-1 (or the pseudogene TRBV3-2), the J gene TRBJ2-1, with 9 bases fitting TRBD2. With 4 bases clipped from V and 3 bases from J, the junction kept 4 bases outside the gene matches. The CDR3 is 15 residues long. The germline gives CDR1 LGHDT, CDR2 YNNKEL (reference sequence). The DNA of the CDR3 is TGTGCCAGCAGCCCCCTAGCGGGGCGCTACAATGAGCAGTTCTTC. Translation gives CASSPLAGRYNEQFF.